This entry concerns a single TCR beta chain. The antigen remains unidentified. This sample is drawn from a study of cytotoxic CD8 clonotypes in ibrutinib-treated CLL. Whole-study context: Outcomes included around 24 partial and 2 complete responses; after median roughly 66 months, around 15 stayed remitted and roughly 12 progressed. Sequenced samples delivered averages of 255,043 productive templates and roughly 100,000 productive rearrangements. Study-wide findings and caveats: Patients had baseline clonality above age-matched healthy donors, and this clonality moved with circulating CD8+ T-cell counts. For progressing versus sustained-remission patients, sampling times were not the same.

V lost 3 bases to trimming and J lost 5 bases; unmatched junction nucleotides: 4. This CDR3 has 15 residues. Germline values: CDR1 SGDLS, CDR2 YYNGEE. Sequencing was performed with immunoSEQ multiplex PCR; in TCRdb, only in-frame clones are kept and a portion is missing. The table includes nearly 300,000 clones, around 69% detected once. This TCR came from a human donor with chronic lymphocytic leukemia. V usage is TRBV9 and J usage is TRBJ1-4; 10 bases map to TRBD1. Sequences were derived from PBMCs, sampled at disease progression, from a patient treated with ibrutinib. CDR3 sequence (DNA): TGTGCCAGCAGCGGACCGGGACAGGGGAATGAAAAACTGTTTTTT. It codes for CASSGPGQGNEKLFF.